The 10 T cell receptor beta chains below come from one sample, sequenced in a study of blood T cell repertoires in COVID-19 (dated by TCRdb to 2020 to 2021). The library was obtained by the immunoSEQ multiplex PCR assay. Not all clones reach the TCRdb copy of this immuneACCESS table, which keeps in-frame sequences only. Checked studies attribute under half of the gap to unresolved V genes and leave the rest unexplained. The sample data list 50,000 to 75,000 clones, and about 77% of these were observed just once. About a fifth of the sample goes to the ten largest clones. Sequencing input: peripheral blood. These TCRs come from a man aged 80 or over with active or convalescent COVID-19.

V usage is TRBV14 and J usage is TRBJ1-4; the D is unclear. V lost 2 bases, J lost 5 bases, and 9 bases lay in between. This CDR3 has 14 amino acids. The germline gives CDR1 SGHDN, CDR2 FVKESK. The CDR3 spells CASSQYGVNEKLFF. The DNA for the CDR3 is TGTGCCAGCAGCCAATACGGGGTGAATGAAAAACTGTTTTTT.

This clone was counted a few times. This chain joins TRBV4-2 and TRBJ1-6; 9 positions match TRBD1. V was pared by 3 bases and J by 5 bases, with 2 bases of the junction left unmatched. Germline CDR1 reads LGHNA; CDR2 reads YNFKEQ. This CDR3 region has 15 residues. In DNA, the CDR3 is TGTGCCAGCAGCCACAGGGACAGGGATAATTCACCCCTCCACTTT. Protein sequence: CASSHRDRDNSPLHF.

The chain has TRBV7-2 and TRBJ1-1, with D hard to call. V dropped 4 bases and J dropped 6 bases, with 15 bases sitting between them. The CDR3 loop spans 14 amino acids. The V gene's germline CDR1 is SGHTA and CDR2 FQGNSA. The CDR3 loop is CASSSLAESAEAFF. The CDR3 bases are TGTGCCAGCAGCTCCCTGGCGGAATCGGCTGAAGCTTTCTTT.

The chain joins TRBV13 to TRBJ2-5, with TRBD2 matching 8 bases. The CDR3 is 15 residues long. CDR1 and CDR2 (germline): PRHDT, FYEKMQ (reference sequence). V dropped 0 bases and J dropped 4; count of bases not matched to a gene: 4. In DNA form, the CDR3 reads TGTGCCAGCAGCTTAGGCGGGGGGGCGGGAGAGACCCAGTACTTC. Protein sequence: CASSLGGGAGETQYF.

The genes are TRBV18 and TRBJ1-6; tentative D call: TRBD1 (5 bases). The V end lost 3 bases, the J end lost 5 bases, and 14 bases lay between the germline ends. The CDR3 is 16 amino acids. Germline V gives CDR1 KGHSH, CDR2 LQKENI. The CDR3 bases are TGTGCCAGCTCACCCGCGGAGGGGACCCATAATTCACCCCTCCACTTT. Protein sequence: CASSPAEGTHNSPLHF.

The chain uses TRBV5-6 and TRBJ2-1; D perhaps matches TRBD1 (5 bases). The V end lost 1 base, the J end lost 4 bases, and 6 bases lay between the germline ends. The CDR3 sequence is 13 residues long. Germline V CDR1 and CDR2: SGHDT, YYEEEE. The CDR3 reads CASSLKGYNEQFF. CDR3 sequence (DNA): TGTGCCAGCAGCTTGAAGGGGTACAATGAGCAGTTCTTC.

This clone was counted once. The CDR3 spells CASSPGREREAYEQYF. The CDR3 DNA follows: TGTGCCAGCTCACCCGGGCGGGAACGGGAAGCCTACGAGCAGTACTTC. The chain links TRBV18 to TRBJ2-7, with a possible D match to TRBD2 (6 bases). The CDR3 has 16 residues. V lost 3 bases and J 2 bases, leaving 17 bases between the germline ends. Germline CDR1 is KGHSH and CDR2 is LQKENI. Filled out from reference TRBV18 and TRBJ2-7, the complete variable domain reads NAGVMQNPRHLVRRRGQEARLRCSPMKGHSHVYWYRQLPEEGLKFMVYLQKENIIDESGMPKERFSAEFPKEGPSILRIQQVVRGDSAAYFCASSPGREREAYEQYFGPGTRLTVT.

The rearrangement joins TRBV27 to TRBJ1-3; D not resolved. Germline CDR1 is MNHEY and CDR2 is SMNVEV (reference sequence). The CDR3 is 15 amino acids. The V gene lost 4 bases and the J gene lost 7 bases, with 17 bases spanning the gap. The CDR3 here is CASSSTLGSANTIYF. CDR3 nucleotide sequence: TGTGCCAGCAGTTCTACCCTCGGGAGCGCGAACACCATATATTTT.

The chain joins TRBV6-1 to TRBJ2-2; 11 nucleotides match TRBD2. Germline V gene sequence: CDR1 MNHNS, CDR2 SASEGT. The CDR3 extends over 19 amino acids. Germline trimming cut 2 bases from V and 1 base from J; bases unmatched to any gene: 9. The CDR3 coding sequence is TGTGCCAGCAGTGAAAACCATCCGACTAGCGGGGTGAACACCGGGGAGCTGTTTTTT. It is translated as CASSENHPTSGVNTGELFF.

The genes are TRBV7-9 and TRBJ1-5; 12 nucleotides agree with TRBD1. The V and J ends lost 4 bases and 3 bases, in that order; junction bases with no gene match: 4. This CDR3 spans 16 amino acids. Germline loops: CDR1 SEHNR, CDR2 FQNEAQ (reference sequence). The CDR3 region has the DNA TGTGCCAGCAGCTCCGGGACAGGGGGCACCAATCAGCCCCAGCATTTT. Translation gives CASSSGTGGTNQPQHF.